This T cell receptor (beta chain) was sequenced during a study of OX40 agonist ivuxolimab in advanced cancers. Overall study findings and caveats: The study did not work out the antigen specificity of the expanded peripheral T cells. More expanded clones were found, on average, in CD8+ than in CD4+ T cells. Doses of 0.1 to 3.0 mg/kg were accompanied by clonal expansion of CD4+ and CD8+ blood T cells by week 6.

The germline gives CDR1 LGHNA, CDR2 YNFKEQ. This CDR3 has 15 residues. Trimming left V 0 bases short and J 0 bases short, with 6 bases between. Details on this clone: Its antigen is not known.

This table comes from immunoSEQ multiplex PCR, and its TCRdb copy is limited to in-frame clones, with some not included. The sample has 150,000 to 170,000 clones; under 95% are singletons. The origin of this receptor is an adult with an advanced solid tumor such as melanoma, head and neck, liver or kidney cancer. V is TRBV4-2 and J is TRBJ1-3; D gene unclear. The sample was CD4+ or CD8+ T cells sorted from blood, taken in a trial of the OX40 agonist ivuxolimab. Written as DNA, the CDR3 is TGTGCCAGCAGCCAAGATAAGATCTCTGGAAACACCATATATTTT. Its protein product is CASSQDKISGNTIYF.